These T cell receptor beta chains were read from a single sample in a study of beta chain features in type 1 diabetes. Here immunoSEQ multiplex PCR was the method, and the copy in TCRdb shows in-frame clones only, minus some. The sample lists about half a million clones, approximately 31% seen once, with around 0.065% in the top ten. Source material: naive CD4+ T cells from blood. The receptors were gathered from a man younger than 35 in good health. CDR3s include the opening cysteine and the closing phenylalanine or tryptophan. Clone size is shown for a subset of rows, as once, few, many or a class of expanded clone.

CASSSLRRADTEAFF,TRBV6-6,-
CATGKGLNTEAFF,TRBV19,-
CASSISGSRDNEQFF,TRBV5-1,-
CASSLFRVEETQYF,TRBV7-2,-
CASSLGDRLRQPQHF,TRBV28,-
CAISESGLATTDTQYF,TRBV10-3,-
CASSLAYEQYF,TRBV5-6,few
CSVRPRVSYTEAFF,TRBV29-1,few
CSVQRTRDRVGETQYF,TRBV29-1,-
CASSPANGRTNSYEQYF,TRBV4-1,-
CSVEGVGTEAFF,TRBV29-1,few
CASSPWEGSGYEQFF,TRBV9,-
CASSKRTGYTGELFF,TRBV25-1,-
CAWKDWETEAFF,TRBV30,few
CAWRHMNTEAFF,TRBV30,-
CASSFSPTNEKLFF,TRBV7-2,few
CASSQGWEGARLFF,TRBV4-2,few
CASSPNVDSQETQYF,TRBV7-7,-
CASSTGYSGANVLTF,TRBV7-9,-
CASSQGRASYNEQFF,TRBV7-2,-
CATAGAVETQYF,TRBV15,-
CSVEDPGGPVPNTIYF,TRBV29-1,-
CTSSQAWRGGEKLFF,TRBV1,-
CASSLGGRSSYEQYF,TRBV7-9,-
CASSVDGVYNEQFF,TRBV9,-
CASSQSTGVRDEQFF,TRBV23-1,few
CASSVQLGQGDNEQFF,TRBV9,once
CASSELANYGYTF,TRBV2,-
CASSGEGIGPQHF,TRBV25-1,-
CAWRTDSTDTQYF,TRBV30,-
CSVGDSYGYTF,TRBV29-1,-
CASSLSREHEQYF,TRBV28,-
CSVSRRETPDTQYF,TRBV29-1,few
CASMLDRGFSKNIQYF,TRBV2,-
CASSKGQGCQTQYF,TRBV21-1,once
CASHRVGGTQYF,TRBV30,-
CAWTWDRGRNEAFF,TRBV30,-
CASSSPDRSSGNTIYF,TRBV7-2,few
CASSLMGLAFNEQFF,TRBV5-4,-
CASSQGLQSSYEQYF,TRBV4-3,few
CASSQDSGSRADTQYF,TRBV4-3,once
CASSYSNRGVVYGYTF,TRBV6-5,-
CASSLTGAGETQYF,TRBV7-2,-
CAWRIERTAEAFF,TRBV30,-
CASSVDTEWGYTF,TRBV9,few
CASSYASGVLDTQYF,TRBV6-9,-
CSARGNTQYF,TRBV20-1,-
CAWRRQANTEAFF,TRBV30,-
CASSQVQGQTEAFF,TRBV4-2,few
CASSLGGTLAGGTDTQYF,TRBV7-2,-
CASREKQQYF,TRBV2,-
CAWSDTYGYTF,TRBV30,-
CSVVTGGRDQPQHF,TRBV29-1,-
CASSLGLASTDTQYF,TRBV7-3,-
CASSPITSGRAYNEQFF,TRBV4-2,few
CASSPGGGQETQYF,TRBV5-1,-
CASSFGTLAGETQYF,TRBV9,-
CASSVGPDRGKDTQYF,TRBV9,few
CSLLDFYQETQYF,TRBV29-1,few
CASSFIPGATEAFF,TRBV7-2,-